This is a list of T cell receptor beta chains from one sample in a study of blood T cells in healthy people across ages. TCRdb re-derived calls from the 5' RACE reads in MiXCR, one entry per CDR3 protein. The repertoire has roughly 1,500,000 distinct CDR3 sequences, almost 35% of them found once; the top ten carry roughly 10%. The source material was blood. The receptors shown here come from a woman aged 25 to 39 in good health. Both conserved end residues are part of each CDR3. D genes are given only for firm matches. Some rows mark clone size as missing; the rest say once, few, many or name a class of expanded clone.

CDR3 protein | D gene | J gene | clone size | V gene
CASSQDPWLAGGPEEQYF | TRBD2 | TRBJ2-4 | - | TRBV4-1
CSGWTSGEETQYF | - | TRBJ2-5 | many | TRBV29-1
CASSQDFRGSNTGELFF | - | TRBJ2-2 | few | TRBV4-1
CASIRQVTDTQYF | - | TRBJ2-3 | - | TRBV7-8
CASSDPPDRYNEQFF | TRBD1 | TRBJ2-1 | - | TRBV6-4
CSARGLAGRTDTQYF | TRBD2 | TRBJ2-3 | few | TRBV20-1
CSARDSSGGEQFF | - | TRBJ2-1 | - | TRBV20-1
CAGSLGSDNYGYTF | - | TRBJ1-2 | - | TRBV5-1
CATRGRQGGTDTQYF | TRBD1 | TRBJ2-3 | few | TRBV24-1
CASSRQENSNQPQHF | - | TRBJ1-5 | few | TRBV7-8
CASSSGARTEAFF | - | TRBJ1-1 | few | TRBV5-1
CASSPDRGWLQYF | TRBD1 | TRBJ2-7 | few | TRBV7-7
CASSLMGPGTSGGRRTDTQYF | TRBD2 | TRBJ2-3 | - | TRBV7-3
CASSEAATGTYGYTF | TRBD1 | TRBJ1-2 | once | TRBV2
CASSDDSNQPQHF | - | TRBJ1-5 | many | TRBV2
CASSQLWERTGRGYEQYF | TRBD1 | TRBJ2-7 | - | TRBV4-2
CASRPYTDSHNEKLFF | - | TRBJ1-4 | - | TRBV6-5
CASSHGLAGEVREQYF | TRBD2 | TRBJ2-7 | - | TRBV28
CSARGKGSEQFF | - | TRBJ2-1 | few | TRBV20-1
CASSSNPYSNQPQHF | - | TRBJ1-5 | - | TRBV5-5
CASSWADRASYEQYF | TRBD1 | TRBJ2-7 | many | TRBV6-2/TRBV6-3
CASSGPGTGVNYEQYF | TRBD1 | TRBJ2-7 | few | TRBV25-1
CASTLDTDTQYF | - | TRBJ2-3 | - | TRBV7-9
CASSFSGLAGEQFF | TRBD2 | TRBJ2-1 | - | TRBV7-3
CASSYGLGDAQETQYF | - | TRBJ2-5 | - | TRBV6-5
CASSPEREGNYEQYF | TRBD2 | TRBJ2-7 | - | TRBV12-3/TRBV12-4
CASSLGTSGSVIPQYF | TRBD2 | TRBJ2-3 | many | TRBV7-9
CSVVGQGYHEQYF | TRBD1 | TRBJ2-7 | many | TRBV29-1
CASSLTGYDGEKLFF | - | TRBJ1-4 | few | TRBV5-1
CASSRDLSSTDTQYF | - | TRBJ2-3 | - | TRBV7-3
CSARDPEVSYVNEQFF | - | TRBJ2-1 | - | TRBV20-1
CASSLGQGDYEQYF | TRBD1 | TRBJ2-7 | many | TRBV12-3/TRBV12-4
CASSTYASLDRVQSYEQYF | TRBD1 | TRBJ2-7 | - | TRBV13
CASSQPQGAGGYTF | TRBD1 | TRBJ1-2 | - | TRBV4-2
CASSLSGRGGETQYF | TRBD2 | TRBJ2-5 | - | TRBV5-1
CSAGQGLNQPQHF | TRBD1 | TRBJ1-5 | - | TRBV20-1
CASSQVATMNTEAFF | - | TRBJ1-1 | - | TRBV3-1